The 29 T cell receptor beta chains below come from one sample, sequenced in a study of T cells in tumors after PD-1 blockade (dated 2019 in TCRdb). This specimen's time point label, interpreted: before anti-PD-1 therapy. Libraries were prepared through the immunoSEQ multiplex PCR assay. The immuneACCESS repertoire file appears here via TCRdb, limited to in-frame rearrangements. These files lack a portion of the clones; in checked studies, under half of the deficit traces to unresolved V genes, and the cause of the others is not known. The sample table contains 50,000 or so clones; only one count was recorded for about four fifths of them. 16% of the sample is held by the ten biggest clonotypes. Sequencing used PBMCs, obtained before anti-PD-1 treatment. The receptor source for this set is a human donor with basal cell carcinoma.

This clone turned up a few times. The chain recombines TRBV3-1 (or the pseudogene TRBV3-2) with TRBJ1-2; D unclear. CDR3 length: 14 amino acids. Trimming cost V 0 bases and J 4 bases, with 9 bases left between them. CDR1 is LGHDT, CDR2 YNNKEL, per germline (reference sequence). Written as DNA, the CDR3 is TGTGCCAGCAGCCAAGAAGGACCGAGCTATGGCTACACCTTC. Protein product: CASSQEGPSYGYTF.

The chain combines TRBV6-2 or TRBV6-3 with TRBJ2-7, with D perhaps matching TRBD1 or TRBD2 (5 bases each). CDR3 size: 17 residues. Trimming cost V 1 base and J 0 bases, with 16 bases left between them. Germline CDR1 MNHEY, CDR2 SVGEGT. The CDR3: CASSYWLAGSVSYEQYF. The CDR3 coding sequence is TGTGCCAGCAGTTACTGGCTAGCAGGGAGTGTCTCCTACGAGCAGTACTTC.

The rearrangement links TRBV6-1 to TRBJ1-5, with TRBD1 as a possible D gene (6 bases). Germline V gene data show CDR1 as MNHNS and CDR2 as SASEGT. V gave up 1 base and J gave up 4 bases, with 11 bases separating them. The CDR3 length is 15 residues. The CDR3 DNA reads TGTGCCAGCAGTGAAGGCACAGGGTGGAATCAGCCCCAGCATTTT. Its protein is CASSEGTGWNQPQHF.

The rearrangement joins TRBV6-5 to TRBJ2-7; D could derive from TRBD1 or TRBD2 (5 bases each). The CDR3 has 14 residues. Looked up from germline, CDR1 is MNHEY and CDR2 is SVGAGI. With 6 bases removed from V and 4 bases from J, the gap between germline ends came to 16 bases. CDR3 region: CASSLWGKVYEQYF. The CDR3 region has the DNA TGTGCCAGCAGCCTATGGGGGAAGGTGTACGAGCAGTACTTC.

This chain links TRBV18 with TRBJ1-5; weak D call: TRBD1 (6 bases). V lost 6 bases and J lost 3, with 12 bases in between. The CDR3 has 14 amino acids. Germline CDR1 reads KGHSH; CDR2 reads LQKENI. CDR3 residues: CASSHGTLNQPQHF. Here the CDR3 DNA reads TGTGCCAGCTCCCACGGGACACTCAATCAGCCCCAGCATTTT.

The CDR3 region has the DNA TGTGCCAGCAGCACTAGCGTTTTTGCAGGGACTGGAAACACCATATATTTT. Protein: CASSTSVFAGTGNTIYF. This sequence joins TRBV7-6 and TRBJ1-3; TRBD1 might be the D (5 bases). Germline assignment: CDR1 SGHVS and CDR2 FNYEAQ. The CDR3 loop spans 17 amino acids. Deletions cut 5 bases from V and 2 bases from J, with 19 bases between.

The V call is TRBV19, the J call TRBJ1-2; a weak D match, TRBD1 (6 bases). The V gene's germline CDR1 is LNHDA and CDR2 SQIVND (reference sequence). The ends were cut back, 7 bases at V and 3 bases at J, with 15 bases in the middle. The CDR3 consists of 14 residues. For the CDR3, the DNA is TGTGCCAGTAATCGGGGGCAAAGTGACTATGGCTACACCTTC. Its translation: CASNRGQSDYGYTF.

The chain employs TRBV27 and TRBJ1-2, with D possibly matching TRBD1 (5 bases). V gave up 4 bases and J gave up 3 bases, with 12 bases separating them. Germline V gives CDR1 MNHEY, CDR2 SMNVEV (reference sequence). This CDR3 is 14 amino acids long. The CDR3 DNA reads TGTGCCAGCAGTTCCAACCCGGGACACTATGGCTACACCTTC. Encoded protein: CASSSNPGHYGYTF.

Details on this clone: Other DNA sequences from this sample encode an identical CDR3 as well. The chain links TRBV7-9 to TRBJ2-2; 12 nucleotides match TRBD1. V was clipped by 3 bases and J by 8 bases; unmatched bases: 4. CDR3 length: 15 residues. Germline CDR1 SEHNR, CDR2 FQNEAQ (reference sequence). The CDR3 bases are TGTGCCAGCAGCTTGGGACAGGGGGCTGAGGGGGAGCTGTTTTTT. This sequence encodes CASSLGQGAEGELFF.

This chain uses TRBV6-5 with TRBJ2-7, with 7 nucleotides matching TRBD1. V shed 6 bases and J 0 bases; nucleotides not matched to a gene: 8. This CDR3 comprises 15 residues. The germline V gene encodes CDR1 MNHEY and CDR2 SVGAGI. The CDR3 DNA sequence: TGTGCCAGCAGGTTCCGGGACAGTGGCTCCTACGAGCAGTACTTC. It specifies CASRFRDSGSYEQYF.

The V and J genes are TRBV9 and TRBJ2-1, with 7 nucleotides matching TRBD2. Germline V gene data show CDR1 as SGDLS and CDR2 as YYNGEE. CDR3 length equals 17 residues. V shed 3 bases, J shed 4 bases, and the junction held 13 bases outside the gene matches. Here the CDR3 reads CASSELPTSAFYNEQFF. DNA for the CDR3: TGTGCCAGCAGCGAGCTCCCAACTAGCGCTTTTTACAATGAGCAGTTCTTC.

This chain connects TRBV28 to TRBJ2-1; 14 bases are shared with TRBD2. The CDR3 loop spans 18 amino acids. Germline V CDR1 and CDR2: MDHEN, SYDVKM. J was trimmed by 12 bases and V by 3 bases; bases with no gene match: 16. CDR3 loop: CASSLPGTSGGTKPGQFF. The CDR3 bases are TGTGCCAGCAGTTTGCCAGGGACTAGCGGGGGCACAAAACCGGGGCAGTTCTTC.

V gene TRBV3-1 (or the pseudogene TRBV3-2) combines with J gene TRBJ2-1; TRBD2 agrees at 7 bases. The V segment lost 4 bases and the J segment 12 bases; nucleotides outside the gene matches: 21. The CDR3 loop spans 17 amino acids. Germline V CDR1 and CDR2: LGHDT, YNNKEL (reference sequence). This chain's CDR3 is CASSPPFGGGPQSRQFF. In DNA form, the CDR3 reads TGTGCCAGCAGCCCGCCCTTTGGGGGAGGGCCCCAATCTAGGCAGTTCTTC.

The CDR3 loop is CASSERRNTEAFF. CDR3 bases: TGTGCCAGCAGTGAAAGGAGGAACACTGAAGCTTTCTTT. The chain couples TRBV6-1 to TRBJ1-1; D remains unclear. Germline loops: CDR1 MNHNS, CDR2 SASEGT. With 2 bases removed from V and 1 base from J, the gap between germline ends came to 5 bases. The CDR3 runs to 13 residues.

This chain connects TRBV7-9 to TRBJ2-3, with TRBD2 matching 12 bases. CDR1 is SEHNR and CDR2 is FQNEAQ in the germline V gene (reference sequence). V shed 4 bases and J 4 bases; nucleotides not matched to a gene: 6. The CDR3 runs 16 residues. CDR3: CASSSASGRASDTQYF. The CDR3 bases are TGTGCCAGCAGCTCCGCTAGCGGGAGGGCCTCAGATACGCAGTATTTT.

This clone was seen a single time. The chain recombines TRBV5-1 with TRBJ1-2, with 8 bases lining up with TRBD1. Germline lookup yields CDR1 SGHRS and CDR2 YFSETQ. V gave up 1 base and J gave up 8 bases; unmatched junction bases: 10. The CDR3 has 15 amino acids. In DNA form, the CDR3 reads TGCGCCAGCAGCTTGACGGAGACAGGGGATGCGGGCTACACCTTC. It is translated as CASSLTETGDAGYTF.

V is TRBV4-1 and J is TRBJ1-5; 8 nucleotides agree with TRBD1. Germline V gene lookup returns CDR1 MGHRA and CDR2 YSYEKL. The CDR3 length is 16 residues. J gave up 7 bases and V 3 bases, and 11 bases lay outside the gene matches. CDR3 region: CASSQAGGQGGQPQHF. DNA of the CDR3: TGCGCCAGCAGCCAGGCAGGGGGCCAGGGGGGGCAGCCCCAGCATTTT.

The rearrangement uses TRBV5-4 and TRBJ2-1; D uncertain. CDR1 is SGHNT, CDR2 YYREEE, per germline (reference sequence). Deletions cut 0 bases from V and 2 bases from J, with 3 bases between. The CDR3 totals 13 residues. DNA of the CDR3: TGTGCCAGCAGCTTGGGGCCCTACAATGAGCAGTTCTTC. This translates into CASSLGPYNEQFF.

There are a few counts of this clone. V and J are TRBV28 and TRBJ1-1; 8 positions match TRBD1. Per the germline V gene, CDR1 is MDHEN and CDR2 is SYDVKM. The V and J ends lost 2 bases and 7 bases, in that order; junction bases with no gene match: 12. The CDR3 consists of 16 residues. CDR3 region: CASSLVYGQGMGEAFF. In nucleotides, the CDR3 is TGTGCCAGCAGTTTAGTTTATGGACAGGGAATGGGTGAAGCTTTCTTT.

The chain carries TRBV5-5 and TRBJ2-7, with unresolved D. Germline V lookup: CDR1 SGHKS, CDR2 YYEKEE (reference sequence). This CDR3 region has 14 residues. Trimming cost V 1 base and J 0 bases, with 8 bases left between them. Here the CDR3 reads CASSLRVPSYEQYF. CDR3 DNA sequence: TGTGCCAGCAGCTTGCGAGTGCCCTCCTACGAGCAGTACTTC.

The chain is built from TRBV25-1 and TRBJ2-1; maybe TRBD2 (5 bases). The CDR3 runs to 15 residues. Germline-derived CDR1 and CDR2 are MGHDK and SYGVNS. V was trimmed by 4 bases and J by 2 bases, leaving 12 bases between them. The CDR3 here is CASSAKTGAYNEQFF. The CDR3 DNA sequence: TGTGCCAGCAGTGCAAAAACCGGGGCCTACAATGAGCAGTTCTTC.

The rearrangement links TRBV5-6 to TRBJ2-4, with 8 nucleotides matching TRBD1. Germline values: CDR1 SGHDT, CDR2 YYEEEE. V shed 0 bases and J 8 bases; nucleotides not matched to a gene: 7. There are 15 residues in the CDR3. The chain's CDR3 is CASSLAGGALDIQYF. CDR3 DNA: TGTGCCAGCAGCTTGGCAGGGGGCGCCTTAGACATTCAGTACTTC. The complete variable domain, with remaining parts taken from reference TRBV5-6 and TRBJ2-4, reads DAGVTQSPTHLIKTRGQQVTLRCSPKSGHDTVSWYQQALGQGPQFIFQYYEEEERQRGNFPDRFSGHQFPNYSSELNVNALLLGDSALYLCASSLAGGALDIQYFGAGTRLSVL.

This chain links TRBV12-3 or TRBV12-4 with TRBJ2-7; D remains ambiguous. The length of the CDR3 is 13 residues. V lost 1 base, J lost 0 bases, and 4 bases lay in between. CDR3 DNA: TGTGCCAGCAGTTTAGGGCCCTCCTACGAGCAGTACTTC. Protein sequence: CASSLGPSYEQYF.

The chain has TRBV27 and TRBJ2-2; perhaps TRBD1 as D (5 bases). The V end was cut by 3 bases, the J end by 6 bases, with 17 bases between. In germline, CDR1 is MNHEY, CDR2 SMNVEV (reference sequence). This CDR3 has 16 residues. CDR3 sequence (DNA): TGTGCCAGCAGTTTGACGGTGCAGGGTTTCCCCGGGGAGCTGTTTTTT. It codes for CASSLTVQGFPGELFF.

This clone was found once. The chain carries TRBV25-1 and TRBJ2-5, with D possibly being TRBD1 or TRBD2 (5 bases each). V was clipped by 6 bases and J by 4 bases, with 12 bases between them. The CDR3 consists of 13 residues. The germline V gene encodes CDR1 MGHDK and CDR2 SYGVNS. CDR3 protein: CASRRGYGETQYF. As DNA, the CDR3 is TGTGCCAGCAGGAGGGGATACGGAGAGACCCAGTACTTC.

The V gene is TRBV5-3, the J gene TRBJ2-5; TRBD1 or TRBD2 may be the D gene (6 bases each). TRBV5-3 is designated an ORF whose function remains uncertain. This CDR3 region has 13 residues. V lost 7 bases and J 2 bases, leaving 12 bases between the germline ends. CDR3 in amino acids: CARHGGGQETQYF. CDR3 DNA: TGTGCCAGACATGGAGGGGGACAAGAGACCCAGTACTTC.

The rearrangement uses TRBV28 and TRBJ1-2; D is ambiguous. Germline-derived CDR1 and CDR2 are MDHEN and SYDVKM. V lost 7 bases, J lost 1 base, and 13 bases lay in between. CDR3 length: 14 amino acids. The CDR3 coding sequence is TGTGCCAGCAATCAAATGGACTTTAACTATGGCTACACCTTC. Amino acids: CASNQMDFNYGYTF.

This clone was picked up a small number of times. CDR3 nucleotide sequence: TGCGCCAGCAGTGAAACAGGCGGCGAAGCTTTCTTT. Protein: CASSETGGEAFF. The chain couples TRBV10-1 to TRBJ1-1, with a tentative D call TRBD1 (5 bases). The CDR3 loop spans 12 amino acids. Germline loops: CDR1 WNHNN, CDR2 SYGVQD (reference sequence). The germline V and J ends were trimmed by 3 bases and 8 bases, with 10 bases remaining between them.

This chain uses TRBV2 with TRBJ2-5, with D maybe TRBD2 (6 bases). This CDR3 is 14 amino acids long. Trimming cost V 1 base and J 5 bases, with 11 bases left between them. CDR1 and CDR2 from the germline V gene are SNHLY and FYNNEI. CDR3 in amino acids: CASSEGSGRETQYF. The DNA of the CDR3 is TGTGCCAGCAGTGAAGGTAGCGGACGGGAGACCCAGTACTTC.